The clone carrying this T cell receptor (beta chain) was found once. Its specificity is unknown. The CDR3 spans 13 residues. With V trimmed by 5 bases and J by 4 bases, 6 bases remained unmatched. Germline loops: CDR1 SQVTM, CDR2 ANQGSEA. This sample was included in a study of T cell responses to AZD1222 COVID-19 vaccine. Study-wide results and caveats: Reports say nearly half of spike-specific TCRs go after unmutated variant regions. Regions 160-218 and 743-854 held dominance among vaccine-associated CD4 TCRs, which spanned spike.

Generated by immunoSEQ multiplex PCR, the TCRdb table keeps only in-frame clones and is missing some. The profile shows 82,000 or so clones, more than 85% of them singletons. The sample consisted of peripheral blood, taken on day 0 of AZD1222 vaccination. This chain uses TRBV29-1 with TRBJ1-2; 8 bases are shared with TRBD1. The clonotype originates from an adult in good health. DNA of the CDR3: TGCAGCGTTTTGACAGGGGCAGGCTATGGCTACACCTTC. This sequence encodes CSVLTGAGYGYTF.